The entry that follows covers one T cell receptor (beta chain) sequence. The antigen is unknown. TCRdb's table, derived via immunoSEQ multiplex PCR, lists solely in-frame clones and lacks some. The sample consists of roughly 100,000 clones, roughly 84% of them appearing once. The data were obtained in a study of T cell responses to AZD1222 COVID-19 vaccine. Study details: Second doses that came at about 4 or about 12 weeks were put together.

Study outcomes and limitations: Reportedly, nearly half the spike-specific TCRs target unmutated variant regions. White British ancestry dominated among donors, who included more females, and clonal diversity was possibly underestimated. At baseline, seropositivity was found in only a handful of AZD1222 recipients.

V was clipped by 2 bases and J by 4 bases, with 15 bases between them. The CDR3 consists of 15 residues. Germline V lookup: CDR1 KGHSH, CDR2 LQKENI. Sequences were derived from peripheral blood, sampled on day 0 of AZD1222 vaccination. This TCR was sampled from an adult in good health. V and J are TRBV18 and TRBJ2-7, with D possibly being TRBD1 (7 bases). Here the CDR3 reads CASSPGVTGRYEQYF. The CDR3 region has the DNA TGTGCCAGCTCACCAGGAGTGACAGGGAGGTACGAGCAGTACTTC.